This TCR beta chain was captured by sequencing in a study of blood T cell repertoires in COVID-19. Data came from immunoSEQ multiplex PCR; TCRdb stores just in-frame clones and leaves some out. The sample contains approximately 97,000 clones, 75% to 90% of which appear only once. The V gene's germline CDR1 is LNHDA and CDR2 SQIVND (reference sequence). V trimming: 4 bases; J trimming: 2 bases; junction bases outside the gene matches: 8. The CDR3 runs to 16 residues. The sequencing input was peripheral blood. The receptor comes from a man older than 75 with acute or convalescent COVID-19. V gene TRBV19 combines with J gene TRBJ1-5, with TRBD1 matching over 7 bases. The CDR3 is CASSSTGDFGNQPQHF. As DNA, the CDR3 is TGTGCCAGTAGTAGCACAGGGGACTTTGGCAATCAGCCCCAGCATTTT.